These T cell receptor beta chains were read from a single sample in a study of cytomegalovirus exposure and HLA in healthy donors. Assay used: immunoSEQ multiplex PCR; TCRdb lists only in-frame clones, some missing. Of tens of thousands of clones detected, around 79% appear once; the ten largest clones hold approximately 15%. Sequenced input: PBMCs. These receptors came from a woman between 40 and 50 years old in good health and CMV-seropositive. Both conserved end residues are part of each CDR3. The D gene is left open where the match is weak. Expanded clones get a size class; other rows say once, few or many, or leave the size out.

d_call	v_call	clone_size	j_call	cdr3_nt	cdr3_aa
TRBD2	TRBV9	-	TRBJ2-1	TGTGCCAGCAGGGCTAGCGGATACAATGAGCAGTTCTTC	CASRASGYNEQFF
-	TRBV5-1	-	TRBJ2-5	TGCGCCAGCAGCCTTTGGGGGGACAGACAAGAGACCCAGTACTTC	CASSLWGDRQETQYF
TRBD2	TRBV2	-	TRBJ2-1	TGTGCCAGCAATGGCGGGGGGAGCTCCTACAATGAGCAGTTCTTC	CASNGGGSSYNEQFF
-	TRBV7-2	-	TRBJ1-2	TGTGCCAGCAGCCCAGTAGGAGAAGACTATGGCTACACCTTC	CASSPVGEDYGYTF
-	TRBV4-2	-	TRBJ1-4	TGTGCCAGCAGCCAAGATAGGGGAAGAGGTGAAAAACTGTTTTTT	CASSQDRGRGEKLFF
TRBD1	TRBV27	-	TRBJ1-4	TGTGCCAGCAGTTTTAGTAACAGGGGTCTGACTAATGAAAAACTGTTTTTT	CASSFSNRGLTNEKLFF
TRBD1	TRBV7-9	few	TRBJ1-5	TGTGCCAGCAGCGATGACAGGGAACTTCAGCCCCAGCATTTT	CASSDDRELQPQHF
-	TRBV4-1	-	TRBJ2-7	TGCGCCAGCAGCCAAGGCCCCCTCGGGGACGAGCAGTACTTC	CASSQGPLGDEQYF
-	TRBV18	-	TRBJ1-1	TGTGCCAGCTCAGTCCAACAGGGTGGGACTGAAGCTTTCTTT	CASSVQQGGTEAFF
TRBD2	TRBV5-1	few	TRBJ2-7	TGCGCCAGCAGCGGGGGGCGGGGGGCTAAGGACGAGCAGTACTTC	CASSGGRGAKDEQYF
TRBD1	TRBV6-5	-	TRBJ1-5	TGTGCCAGCAGTTACGGGACAGGCATTAATCAGCCCCAGCATTTT	CASSYGTGINQPQHF
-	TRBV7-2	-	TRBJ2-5	TGTGCCAGCAGCCCCTCCCCCAGGTTTCTGGAGACCCAGTACTTC	CASSPSPRFLETQYF
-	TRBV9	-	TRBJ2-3	TGTGCCAGCAGCGCGAGTAGAGATACGCAGTATTTT	CASSASRDTQYF
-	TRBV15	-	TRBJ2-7	TGTGCCACCAGCAGAGATCTCTCCTACGGCTACGAGCAGTACTTC	CATSRDLSYGYEQYF
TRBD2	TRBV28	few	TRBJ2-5	TGTGCCAGCAGTCCTAAAGCGGGAGCGGGGACCCAGTACTTC	CASSPKAGAGTQYF
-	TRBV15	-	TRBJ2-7	TGTGCCACCGGCCCAAGTGGGTCAGCGCGCGAGCAGTACTTC	CATGPSGSAREQYF
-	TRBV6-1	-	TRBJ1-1	TGTGCCAGCAGTGATATGGTCCAGGGAGTTGGAGGGGTGGCTTTCTTT	CASSDMVQGVGGVAFF
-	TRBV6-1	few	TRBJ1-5	TGTGCCATTTCGGGAGGGTTAAGCAATCAGCCCCAGCATTTT	CAISGGLSNQPQHF
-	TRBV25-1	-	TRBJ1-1	TGTGCCACCCGCACCGGGAACACTGAAGCTTTCTTT	CATRTGNTEAFF
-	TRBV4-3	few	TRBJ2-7	TGCGCCAGCAGCCAAGTAGCCGACTACTCCTACGAGCAGTACTTC	CASSQVADYSYEQYF
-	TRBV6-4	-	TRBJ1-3	TGTGCCAGCAGTGACGGGAGGGTGGGAAACACCATATATTTT	CASSDGRVGNTIYF
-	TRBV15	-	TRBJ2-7	TGTGCCACCAGCAGAGATCTGGGGACAAACGAGCAGTACTTC	CATSRDLGTNEQYF
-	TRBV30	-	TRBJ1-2	TGTGCCTGGAGTCCCGCGAACAACTATGGCTACACCTTC	CAWSPANNYGYTF
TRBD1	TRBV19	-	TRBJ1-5	TGTGCCAGTAGTATACCTGTGGGACAGGGAAGTTATAGCAATCAGCCCCAGCATTTT	CASSIPVGQGSYSNQPQHF
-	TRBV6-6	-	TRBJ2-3	TGTGCCAGCAGTTACCTTGACAGGGGAGGGGATACGCAGTATTTT	CASSYLDRGGDTQYF
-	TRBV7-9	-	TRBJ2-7	TGTGCCAGCAGCTTCTTGGACAGCTCCTACGAGCAGTACTTC	CASSFLDSSYEQYF
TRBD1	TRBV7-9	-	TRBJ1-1	TGTGCCAGCAGCCCGGACAGGTACACTGAAGCTTTCTTT	CASSPDRYTEAFF
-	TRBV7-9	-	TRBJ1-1	TGTGCCAGCAGCTTACCCGACAGGAACACTGAAGCTTTCTTT	CASSLPDRNTEAFF
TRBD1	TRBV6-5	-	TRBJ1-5	TGTGCCAGCAGTTACTCGTCACAGGGGGATCAGCCCCAGCATTTT	CASSYSSQGDQPQHF
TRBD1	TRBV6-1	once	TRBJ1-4	TGTGCCAGCAGTGACCTACAGGGGGTATTTGAAAAACTGTTTTTT	CASSDLQGVFEKLFF
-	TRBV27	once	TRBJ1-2	TGTGCCAGCAGTTCCGGGGGGGGCTACACCTTC	CASSSGGGYTF
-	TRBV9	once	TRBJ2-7	TGTGCCAGCAGCGTAGAGGGGAGGAGGGTCGACGAGCAGTACTTC	CASSVEGRRVDEQYF
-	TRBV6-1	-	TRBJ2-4	TGTGCCAGCAGTGATGCGGGACGTGGGATTCAGTACTTC	CASSDAGRGIQYF
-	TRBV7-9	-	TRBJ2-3	TGTGCCAGCAGCGGGTGGGGGGTTAGCACAGATACGCAGTATTTT	CASSGWGVSTDTQYF
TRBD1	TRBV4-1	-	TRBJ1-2	TGCGCCAGCAGCCAAGATTCCCCGGGACAGGGGAACTATGGCTACACCTTC	CASSQDSPGQGNYGYTF
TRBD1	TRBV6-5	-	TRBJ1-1	TGTGCCAGCACCAAACAGGGGGGGGGTGAAGCTTTCTTT	CASTKQGGGEAFF
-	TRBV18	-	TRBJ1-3	TGTGCCAGCTCACCCACCCCCCCAATAGGGGACAGAAACACCATATATTTT	CASSPTPPIGDRNTIYF
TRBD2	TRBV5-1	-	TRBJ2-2	TGCGCCAGCAGCCTCAGGCTAGCGGGGGTCACCGGGGAGCTGTTTTTT	CASSLRLAGVTGELFF
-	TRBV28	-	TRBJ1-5	TGTGCCAGCAGCATACAGGCTTACCAGCCCCAGCATTTT	CASSIQAYQPQHF
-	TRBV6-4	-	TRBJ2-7	TGTGCCAGCAGTGAAAAACAGGGTAGCGAGCAGTACTTC	CASSEKQGSEQYF
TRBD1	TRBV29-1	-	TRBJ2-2	TGCAGCGTTGAAGACAGGGGGCCCTCGGGCTACACCGGGGAGCTGTTTTTT	CSVEDRGPSGYTGELFF
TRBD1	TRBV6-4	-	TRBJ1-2	TGTGCCAGCAGTGCCCGGACAGGCTCTGACTGTACCTTC	CASSARTGSDCTF
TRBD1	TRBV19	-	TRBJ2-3	TGTGCCAGTAGTGTAAGAGGGGGCCTTGGCACAGATACGCAGTATTTT	CASSVRGGLGTDTQYF
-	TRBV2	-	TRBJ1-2	TGTGCCAGCTGGGGGACTGATGGCTACACCTTC	CASWGTDGYTF
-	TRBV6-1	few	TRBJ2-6	TGTGCCAGCAGGGCGGACTACTCTGGGGCCAACGTCCTGACTTTC	CASRADYSGANVLTF
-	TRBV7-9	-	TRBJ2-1	TGTGCCAGCAGCTTAGTCCGCTCTAGCTCCTACAATGAGCAGTTCTTC	CASSLVRSSSYNEQFF
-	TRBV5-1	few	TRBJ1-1	TGCGCCAGCAGCTTGGGGTCGGGAAGGAACACTGAAGCTTTCTTT	CASSLGSGRNTEAFF
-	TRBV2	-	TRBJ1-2	TGTGCCAGCAGTGTCGAGCAGGGTGCTTTCTTC	CASSVEQGAFF
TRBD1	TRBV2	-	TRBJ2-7	TGTGCCAGCATCAACGACAGGGGGAGTTCCGAGCAGTACTTC	CASINDRGSSEQYF
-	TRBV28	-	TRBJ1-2	TGTGCCACGAGCAGCTCGGGGGTCAACTATGGCTACACCTTC	CATSSSGVNYGYTF
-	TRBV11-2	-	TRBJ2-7	TGTGCCAGCAGCTTAGGCCTAGCAAAGAACTACGAGCAGTACTTC	CASSLGLAKNYEQYF
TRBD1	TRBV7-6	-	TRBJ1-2	TGTGCCAGCAGCTTAGGGACAGGGGAGCGGGGCTACACCTTC	CASSLGTGERGYTF